This T cell receptor beta chain was sequenced during a study of blood T cell repertoires in COVID-19. Study in general: Spain, Italy and the United States supplied samples that represented acute and convalescent COVID-19.

The junction had 6 bases not matched to a gene; V was cut back by 7 bases and J by 4 bases. The germline V gene encodes CDR1 SQVTM and CDR2 ANQGSEA. The CDR3 sequence is 12 residues long. A Seattle source enrolled patients during active infection and followed them longitudinally. Authors' analysis steps: Estimation of nucleated cell counts was performed using reference gene primer amplification. TCRdb's table, derived via immunoSEQ multiplex PCR, lists solely in-frame clones and lacks some. For V, J and clone size, that table is used; D and trimming come from the DNA. The profile shows 65,000 to 85,000 clones, around nine tenths of them singletons.

The sequenced sample consisted of peripheral blood. The chain links TRBV29-1 to TRBJ1-1; 7 nucleotides align to TRBD1. The TCR sequence derives from an elderly man with COVID-19, enrolled during active disease. The CDR3 DNA reads as TGCAGCGCCAGGACAGGATCCACTGAAGCTTTCTTT. Protein sequence: CSARTGSTEAFF.